These T cell receptor beta chains were read from a single sample in a study of shared clonotypes between healthy human individuals. The repertoire was sequenced with immunoSEQ multiplex PCR; TCRdb's copy has only in-frame clones and lacks some. The profile shows about 2.1 million clones, about 94% of them singletons. The source material was naive CD8+ T cells from PBMCs. These receptors were obtained from a man aged 18 to 30 in good health. Some clones in this sample may be carry-over from other donors' samples. The CDR3 runs from the conserved cysteine through the conserved F or W. A D gene is named only where the DNA matches it firmly. Clone size is not always given. Where it is, it says once, few, many or a class for expanded clones.

abundance: NA
d_gene: NA
j_gene: TRBJ1-5
v_gene: TRBV6-8
CDR3aa: CASYGRSGDQPQHF
CDR3nt: TGTGCCAGCTATGGCCGATCGGGCGATCAGCCCCAGCATTTT

abundance: NA
d_gene: NA
j_gene: TRBJ2-2
v_gene: TRBV4-3
CDR3aa: CASSQGVGAANTGELFF
CDR3nt: TGCGCCAGCAGCCAAGGGGTCGGGGCAGCCAACACCGGGGAGCTGTTTTTT

abundance: NA
d_gene: NA
j_gene: TRBJ2-7
v_gene: TRBV6-1
CDR3aa: CASSLYPFYEQYF
CDR3nt: TGTGCCAGCAGTCTGTACCCTTTCTACGAGCAGTACTTC

abundance: NA
d_gene: TRBD2
j_gene: TRBJ2-3
v_gene: TRBV2
CDR3aa: CASISGRDGDTQYF
CDR3nt: TGTGCCAGCATCTCCGGGAGGGATGGAGATACGCAGTATTTT

abundance: NA
d_gene: TRBD1
j_gene: TRBJ2-1
v_gene: TRBV11-2
CDR3aa: CASSSGDSSLSNEQFF
CDR3nt: TGTGCCAGCAGCTCAGGGGACAGCTCACTTAGCAATGAGCAGTTCTTC

abundance: NA
d_gene: TRBD2
j_gene: TRBJ2-1
v_gene: TRBV11-2
CDR3aa: CASSSGLAGEQFF
CDR3nt: TGTGCCAGCAGCTCAGGACTAGCGGGTGAGCAGTTCTTC

abundance: NA
d_gene: NA
j_gene: TRBJ1-2
v_gene: TRBV6-5
CDR3aa: CASSSTGNGGYTF
CDR3nt: TGTGCCAGCAGCTCAACGGGGAATGGGGGCTACACCTTC

abundance: once
d_gene: TRBD2
j_gene: TRBJ2-7
v_gene: TRBV5-6
CDR3aa: CASSLSLAGEAYEQYF
CDR3nt: TGTGCCAGCAGCTTGTCTCTAGCGGGAGAGGCCTACGAGCAGTACTTC

abundance: few
d_gene: NA
j_gene: TRBJ1-1
v_gene: TRBV4-1
CDR3aa: CASSQDPTNTEAFF
CDR3nt: TGCGCCAGCAGCCAAGACCCCACGAACACTGAAGCTTTCTTT

abundance: NA
d_gene: TRBD2
j_gene: TRBJ2-5
v_gene: TRBV7-2
CDR3aa: CASSLGLAGGAQTQYF
CDR3nt: TGTGCCAGCAGCTTAGGTTTAGCGGGAGGTGCGCAGACCCAGTACTTC

abundance: once
d_gene: NA
j_gene: TRBJ2-7
v_gene: TRBV14
CDR3aa: CASSQLGNGRVSF
CDR3nt: TGTGCCAGCAGCCAGCTAGGGAACGGACGGGTATCCTTC

abundance: once
d_gene: NA
j_gene: TRBJ2-2
v_gene: TRBV5-6
CDR3aa: CASSLGQQNTGELFF
CDR3nt: TGTGCCAGCAGCTTGGGACAGCAGAACACCGGGGAGCTGTTTTTT

abundance: NA
d_gene: TRBD1
j_gene: TRBJ2-7
v_gene: TRBV4-1
CDR3aa: CASSLAWGGQGIYEQYF
CDR3nt: TGCGCCAGCAGCCTGGCCTGGGGCGGACAGGGAATCTACGAGCAGTACTTC

abundance: NA
d_gene: TRBD2
j_gene: TRBJ2-1
v_gene: TRBV19
CDR3aa: CASSWTSGRAGEQFF
CDR3nt: TGTGCCAGTAGTTGGACTAGCGGGAGGGCCGGGGAGCAGTTCTTC

abundance: NA
d_gene: TRBD2
j_gene: TRBJ2-3
v_gene: TRBV6-5
CDR3aa: CASTLGLAGHTQYF
CDR3nt: TGTGCCAGCACTTTAGGGCTAGCGGGGCATACGCAGTATTTT

abundance: NA
d_gene: TRBD1
j_gene: TRBJ2-7
v_gene: TRBV27
CDR3aa: CASSRGDSPPKYEQYF
CDR3nt: TGTGCCAGCAGTCGAGGGGACAGCCCCCCAAAATACGAGCAGTACTTC

abundance: NA
d_gene: TRBD1
j_gene: TRBJ2-6
v_gene: TRBV15
CDR3aa: CATSSRTGAGANVLTF
CDR3nt: TGTGCCACCAGCAGCCGAACAGGGGCTGGGGCCAACGTCCTGACTTTC

abundance: NA
d_gene: NA
j_gene: TRBJ1-4
v_gene: TRBV7-9
CDR3aa: CASSLALNEKLFF
CDR3nt: TGTGCCAGCAGCTTAGCGCTTAATGAAAAACTGTTTTTT

abundance: few
d_gene: NA
j_gene: TRBJ1-2
v_gene: TRBV6-5
CDR3aa: CASKTWSSYGYTF
CDR3nt: TGTGCCAGCAAAACATGGAGCAGCTATGGCTACACCTTC

abundance: NA
d_gene: TRBD1
j_gene: TRBJ1-1
v_gene: TRBV27
CDR3aa: CASSSHRGGTEAFF
CDR3nt: TGTGCCAGCAGTTCACACAGGGGGGGCACTGAAGCTTTCTTT

abundance: NA
d_gene: NA
j_gene: TRBJ2-7
v_gene: TRBV28
CDR3aa: CASAPTGTYEQYF
CDR3nt: TGTGCCAGCGCCCCGACTGGAACCTACGAGCAGTACTTC

abundance: NA
d_gene: NA
j_gene: TRBJ1-4
v_gene: TRBV19
CDR3aa: CASSPPGAPVATNEKLFF
CDR3nt: TGTGCCAGTAGTCCCCCTGGGGCTCCGGTTGCAACTAATGAAAAACTGTTTTTT

abundance: NA
d_gene: NA
j_gene: TRBJ2-1
v_gene: TRBV5-6
CDR3aa: CASSSGTFNEQFF
CDR3nt: TGTGCCAGCAGCTCCGGGACTTTCAATGAGCAGTTCTTC

abundance: NA
d_gene: NA
j_gene: TRBJ1-2
v_gene: TRBV27
CDR3aa: CASAPRGHLYGYTF
CDR3nt: TGTGCCAGCGCCCCCCGGGGCCACCTCTATGGCTACACCTTC

abundance: NA
d_gene: TRBD2
j_gene: TRBJ2-3
v_gene: TRBV5-1
CDR3aa: CASSNLAGEVEDTQYF
CDR3nt: TGCGCCAGCAGCAACTTAGCGGGAGAGGTAGAAGATACGCAGTATTTT

abundance: NA
d_gene: TRBD2
j_gene: TRBJ2-2
v_gene: TRBV9
CDR3aa: CASSGDYANTGELFF
CDR3nt: TGTGCCAGCAGCGGGGACTATGCGAACACCGGGGAGCTGTTTTTT

abundance: NA
d_gene: NA
j_gene: TRBJ2-7
v_gene: TRBV9
CDR3aa: CASSVGNRDYEQYF
CDR3nt: TGTGCCAGCAGCGTAGGTAACAGGGACTACGAGCAGTACTTC

abundance: NA
d_gene: NA
j_gene: TRBJ2-7
v_gene: TRBV29-1
CDR3aa: CSSWTAGSYEQYF
CDR3nt: TGCAGCTCATGGACGGCGGGATCCTACGAGCAGTACTTC

abundance: NA
d_gene: NA
j_gene: TRBJ2-3
v_gene: TRBV7-7
CDR3aa: CASSPQSGLDTQYF
CDR3nt: TGTGCCAGCAGCCCCCAGTCTGGTTTAGATACGCAGTATTTT

abundance: NA
d_gene: NA
j_gene: TRBJ1-2
v_gene: TRBV6-1
CDR3aa: CASSEVRHYGYTF
CDR3nt: TGTGCCAGCAGTGAAGTTCGACACTATGGCTACACCTTC

abundance: once
d_gene: NA
j_gene: TRBJ1-1
v_gene: TRBV7-3
CDR3aa: CASSLFGGSDAEAFF
CDR3nt: TGTGCCAGCAGCTTATTCGGGGGATCTGACGCTGAAGCTTTCTTT

abundance: NA
d_gene: TRBD2
j_gene: TRBJ2-3
v_gene: TRBV7-6
CDR3aa: CASSFLAGLTTDTQYF
CDR3nt: TGTGCCAGCAGCTTCCTAGCGGGGCTGACCACAGATACGCAGTATTTT

abundance: NA
d_gene: NA
j_gene: TRBJ1-1
v_gene: TRBV7-3
CDR3aa: CASSLTGAGNTEAFF
CDR3nt: TGTGCCAGCAGCTTAACAGGGGCTGGGAACACTGAAGCTTTCTTT

abundance: NA
d_gene: TRBD1
j_gene: TRBJ2-1
v_gene: TRBV7-3
CDR3aa: CASSLRDREGNEQFF
CDR3nt: TGTGCCAGCAGCTTGCGGGACAGGGAGGGCAATGAGCAGTTCTTC

abundance: NA
d_gene: TRBD2
j_gene: TRBJ2-1
v_gene: TRBV9
CDR3aa: CASSVSGGLADNEQFF
CDR3nt: TGTGCCAGCAGCGTATCGGGCGGACTAGCGGACAATGAGCAGTTCTTC

abundance: NA
d_gene: NA
j_gene: TRBJ2-7
v_gene: TRBV9
CDR3aa: CASSENGGGAYEQYF
CDR3nt: TGTGCCAGCAGCGAGAATGGTGGGGGAGCCTACGAGCAGTACTTC

abundance: NA
d_gene: NA
j_gene: TRBJ1-1
v_gene: TRBV28
CDR3aa: CASSKNWGSTGEAFF
CDR3nt: TGTGCCAGCAGTAAAAACTGGGGCAGCACAGGTGAAGCTTTCTTT

abundance: once
d_gene: NA
j_gene: TRBJ2-1
v_gene: TRBV9
CDR3aa: CASSVATTPGEQFF
CDR3nt: TGTGCCAGCAGCGTAGCTACGACCCCCGGTGAGCAGTTCTTC

abundance: NA
d_gene: NA
j_gene: TRBJ1-5
v_gene: TRBV6-5
CDR3aa: CASSYSSRGTQHF
CDR3nt: TGTGCCAGCAGTTACTCGAGCCGGGGAACCCAGCATTTT

abundance: NA
d_gene: TRBD2
j_gene: TRBJ2-7
v_gene: TRBV6-1
CDR3aa: CASTPLAASYEQYF
CDR3nt: TGTGCCAGCACCCCACTAGCGGCATCCTACGAGCAGTACTTC

abundance: once
d_gene: NA
j_gene: TRBJ1-5
v_gene: TRBV7-9
CDR3aa: CASSSLGPADSNQPQHF
CDR3nt: TGTGCCAGCAGCTCGCTCGGTCCCGCGGATAGCAATCAGCCCCAGCATTTT

abundance: NA
d_gene: NA
j_gene: TRBJ2-7
v_gene: TRBV27
CDR3aa: CASSSKSESSYEQYF
CDR3nt: TGTGCCAGCAGTTCAAAAAGCGAGAGCTCCTACGAGCAGTACTTC

abundance: NA
d_gene: TRBD2
j_gene: TRBJ2-3
v_gene: TRBV2
CDR3aa: CASLTGGTDTQYF
CDR3nt: TGTGCCAGCCTTACCGGGGGGACAGATACGCAGTATTTT

abundance: NA
d_gene: TRBD1
j_gene: TRBJ2-3
v_gene: TRBV2
CDR3aa: CASSWTGLQDTQYF
CDR3nt: TGTGCCAGCAGTTGGACAGGGCTTCAAGATACGCAGTATTTT

abundance: NA
d_gene: NA
j_gene: TRBJ1-2
v_gene: TRBV30
CDR3aa: CSAVLGVGYTF
CDR3nt: TGTTCTGCGGTTCTTGGGGTTGGCTACACCTTC

abundance: NA
d_gene: NA
j_gene: TRBJ2-1
v_gene: TRBV6-5
CDR3aa: CASRGGLASYNEQFF
CDR3nt: TGTGCCAGCAGGGGGGGGCTAGCTAGCTACAATGAGCAGTTCTTC

abundance: NA
d_gene: TRBD1
j_gene: TRBJ2-1
v_gene: TRBV30
CDR3aa: CAWSVYRGNEQFF
CDR3nt: TGTGCCTGGAGTGTTTACAGGGGCAATGAGCAGTTCTTC

abundance: NA
d_gene: TRBD1
j_gene: TRBJ2-1
v_gene: TRBV11-3
CDR3aa: CASSPKGAGDNEQFF
CDR3nt: TGTGCCAGCAGCCCAAAGGGGGCGGGTGACAATGAGCAGTTCTTC